The clone carrying this T cell receptor beta chain was counted many times. Its antigen is unknown. CDR3 length: 19 residues. Trimming removed 0 bases from V and 1 base from J, with 21 bases in between. Germline V CDR1 and CDR2: MGHRA, YSYEKL. This specimen belongs to a study of Graves' ophthalmopathy and Graves' hyperthyroidism. Study-wide findings and caveats: As the model predicted ophthalmopathy progression, it achieved a sensitivity of 65% to 71% and a specificity of approximately 72%. Among expanded thyroid clonotypes above 0.001 frequency, most also occurred in blood.

Patients in the hyperthyroidism group, adults aged 18 to 65, were newly diagnosed, under 2 months' duration. Patients were excluded if they had other autoimmune diseases or uncontrolled infections, and likewise if pregnancy or lactation applied. The study amplified TCR beta CDR3 regions using RNA transcripts. The first-round RT-PCR employed HTBI primers together with the Qiagen OneStep RT-PCR kit. A multiplex PCR was then performed as the second round. TCRdb used MiXCR to reprocess the multiplex PCR reads, holding one entry per CDR3 protein. Among a few hundred thousand distinct CDR3 sequences listed, approximately 18% were seen once.

Sequencing was carried out using peripheral blood. The origin of this receptor is an adult woman with stable Graves' hyperthyroidism. The chain recombines TRBV4-1 with TRBJ1-1; tentative D call: TRBD1 (5 bases). The CDR3 DNA follows: TGCGCCAGCAGCCAAGATGGACACTCCCCTGCGGACGGGAACACTGAAGCTTTCTTT. This encodes CASSQDGHSPADGNTEAFF.